The 19 T cell receptor beta chains listed next were all sequenced from one sample in a study of early T cells in non-severe SARS-CoV-2 infection. Each CDR3 protein is one row after TCRdb ran MiXCR on the 5' RACE reads. The profile shows tens of thousands of distinct CDR3 sequences, less than 15% of them singletons. Specimen: whole blood. The origin of the receptors is an adult who was a healthcare worker with PCR-confirmed SARS-CoV-2 infection or an uninfected control (not recorded which).

As to this clonotype: The germline gene is not matched at one end of the junction; a read error may be the cause. The chain couples TRBV5-5 to TRBJ2-7; the D gene is possibly TRBD1 (6 bases). Germline V gene sequence: CDR1 SGHKS, CDR2 YYEKEE (reference sequence). CDR3 length: 13 residues. The CDR3 sequence: CAGSLGAAYEQYF. The CDR3 nucleotides are TGTGCCGGCAGCTTGGGGGCAGCCTACGAGCAGTACTTC.

The V gene is TRBV4-1, the J gene TRBJ2-5; 11 nucleotides align to TRBD2. This CDR3 is built from 17 residues. J gave up 1 base and V 0 bases, and 4 bases lay outside the gene matches. Germline CDR1 reads MGHRA; CDR2 reads YSYEKL. CDR3 sequence: CASSQERLAGGQETQYF. DNA of the CDR3: TGCGCCAGCAGCCAAGAAAGGCTAGCGGGGGGCCAAGAGACCCAGTACTTC.

This clonotype was detected many times. The rearrangement uses TRBV11-2 and TRBJ2-1; D is unclear. There are 16 residues in the CDR3. Trimming took off 2 bases at V and 8 bases at J, with 19 bases between the two ends. Germline V gene lookup returns CDR1 SGHAT and CDR2 FQNNGV. The CDR3: CASSLRVGSVLDEQFF. CDR3 in DNA: TGTGCCAGCAGCTTAAGAGTAGGTTCTGTTCTCGATGAGCAGTTCTTC.

The chain uses TRBV18 and TRBJ2-1, with D unresolved. Between the trimmed V and J ends, which lost 2 bases and 8 bases, there was a span of 10 bases. The CDR3 sequence is 13 residues long. Germline V gene lookup returns CDR1 KGHSH and CDR2 LQKENI. The DNA of the CDR3 is TGTGCCAGCTCACCATCGTCGGGCGATGAGCAGTTCTTC. This translates into CASSPSSGDEQFF.

The CDR3 DNA sequence: TGCAGCGTTGAAGGACTGACTGGAAACACCATATATTTT. Its protein is CSVEGLTGNTIYF. The V call is TRBV29-1, the J call TRBJ1-3; no definite D call. The CDR3 has 13 amino acids. The germline gives CDR1 SQVTM, CDR2 ANQGSEA. V lost 1 base to trimming and J lost 2 bases, with 6 bases between them.

This chain joins TRBV27 and TRBJ1-2, with D tentatively TRBD1 (5 bases). In germline, CDR1 is MNHEY, CDR2 SMNVEV (reference sequence). The CDR3 runs to 13 residues. V dropped 3 bases and J dropped 4 bases, with 9 bases sitting between them. The CDR3 coding sequence is TGTGCCAGCAGTTTGACAGAAAGCTATGGCTACACCTTC. Translated, it gives CASSLTESYGYTF.

The gene calls are TRBV28 and TRBJ2-2; D remains unclear. The CDR3 covers 15 residues. V gave up 2 bases and J gave up 4 bases, with 11 bases separating them. Germline V gene sequence: CDR1 MDHEN, CDR2 SYDVKM. Written as DNA, the CDR3 is TGTGCCAGCAGTTTACACAGTCGTGCCACCGGGGAGCTGTTTTTT. Translated: CASSLHSRATGELFF.

This clonotype was found a few times. The chain employs TRBV2 and TRBJ2-1; 8 positions agree with TRBD2. This CDR3 contains 15 residues. Germline trimming cut 3 bases from V and 3 bases from J; bases unmatched to any gene: 4. In germline, CDR1 is SNHLY, CDR2 FYNNEI. CDR3 region: CASSEGLAGYNEQFF. CDR3 DNA sequence: TGTGCCAGCAGTGAGGGTCTAGCGGGCTACAATGAGCAGTTCTTC.

The rearrangement joins TRBV5-1 to TRBJ2-3; 12 bases are a match to TRBD2. V shed 4 bases, J shed 1 base, and the junction held 4 bases outside the gene matches. CDR1 and CDR2 (germline): SGHRS, YFSETQ. There are 16 residues in the CDR3. The CDR3 coding sequence is TGCGCCAGCAGCGCACTAGCGGGGGGCGGCACAGATACGCAGTATTTT. It is translated as CASSALAGGGTDTQYF.

This clonotype was seen ten or more times. The rearrangement uses TRBV20-1 and TRBJ2-7, with TRBD1 as a possible D gene (6 bases). Germline assignment: CDR1 DFQATT and CDR2 SNEGSKA (reference sequence). The V end lost 8 bases, the J end lost 1 base, and 9 bases lay between the germline ends. The CDR3 is 11 amino acids. The CDR3 region has the DNA TGCAGTCTACAGGGATCCTACGAGCAGTACTTC. Translating gives CSLQGSYEQYF.

This clonotype was counted many times. This chain joins TRBV20-1 and TRBJ2-3; tentatively, D is TRBD2 (6 bases). This CDR3 has 16 residues. The germline V and J ends were trimmed by 3 bases and 2 bases, with 18 bases remaining between them. In germline, CDR1 is DFQATT, CDR2 SNEGSKA (reference sequence). The CDR3 here is CSASFASSGDTDTQYF. CDR3 bases: TGCAGTGCTAGCTTCGCATCGTCGGGAGACACAGATACGCAGTATTTT.

The chain links TRBV28 to TRBJ2-2; D gene uncertain. The CDR3 contains 13 residues. Germline V gene lookup returns CDR1 MDHEN and CDR2 SYDVKM. Trimming took 3 bases from V and 6 from J, leaving 8 bases between them. The CDR3: CASSLVRAGELFF. The DNA for the CDR3 is TGTGCCAGCAGTTTGGTTCGGGCCGGGGAGCTGTTTTTT.

This clonotype was counted at least ten times. V and J are TRBV28 and TRBJ2-1; TRBD1 aligns across 7 bases. The CDR3 is made up of 15 amino acids. Germline loops: CDR1 MDHEN, CDR2 SYDVKM. Unmatched junction bases numbered 6, after V lost 5 bases and J lost 2 bases. The CDR3 here is CASSTRTGAYNEQFF. The CDR3 nucleotides read TGTGCCAGCAGTACCAGGACAGGAGCCTACAATGAGCAGTTCTTC.

This clonotype was observed at least ten times. The rearrangement joins TRBV9 to TRBJ1-1; 10 nucleotides agree with TRBD1. This CDR3 is built from 15 residues. The ends lost 0 bases at V and 7 bases at J; junction bases unmatched: 6. CDR1 SGDLS and CDR2 YYNGEE come from the germline V gene. The CDR3 sequence is CASSVEAGTGVEAFF. The DNA of the CDR3 is TGTGCCAGCAGCGTAGAGGCCGGGACAGGGGTTGAAGCTTTCTTT. The full variable domain, with the rest looked up from reference TRBV9 and TRBJ1-1, is DSGVTQTPKHLITATGQRVTLRCSPRSGDLSVYWYQQSLDQGLQFLIQYYNGEERAKGNILERFSAQQFPDLHSELNLSSLELGDSALYFCASSVEAGTGVEAFFGQGTRLTVV.

With respect to this clonotype: This may stem from a read error, because a much larger clone lies one nucleotide away. The rearrangement joins TRBV24-1 to TRBJ2-3; perhaps TRBD2 as D (6 bases). Germline V gene lookup returns CDR1 KGHDR and CDR2 SFDVKD. V gave up 3 bases and J gave up 3 bases, with 15 bases separating them. CDR3 length: 16 amino acids. The CDR3 DNA is TGTGCCACCAGTGATATGAGGCGGGGAGAGACAGATACGCAGTATTTT. Its protein product is CATSDMRRGETDTQYF.

This clonotype occurred a few times. This sequence joins TRBV7-9 and TRBJ1-1; the D is unclear. The V end was cut by 10 bases, the J end by 3 bases, with 12 bases between. This CDR3 is 12 amino acids long. Germline CDR1 reads SEHNR; CDR2 reads FQNEAQ (reference sequence). DNA of the CDR3: TGTGCCACAATCTCCCGGGACACTGAAGCTTTCTTT. Translation: CATISRDTEAFF.

This chain connects TRBV5-1 to TRBJ1-1; 7 bases line up with TRBD1. CDR1 is SGHRS and CDR2 is YFSETQ in the germline V gene. The CDR3 covers 15 residues. J was trimmed by 1 base and V by 4 bases; bases with no gene match: 7. CDR3 region: CASSPGTVSNTEAFF. CDR3 coding DNA: TGCGCCAGCAGCCCCGGGACAGTTTCGAACACTGAAGCTTTCTTT.

There are many counts of this clonotype. The J gene is TRBJ2-7, the V gene TRBV18; tentative D call: TRBD1 (7 bases). The CDR3 loop spans 15 amino acids. Germline V gene lookup returns CDR1 KGHSH and CDR2 LQKENI. V lost 6 bases and J lost 2, with 17 bases in between. The CDR3 here is CASSPYRGLTYEQYF. In DNA form, the CDR3 reads TGTGCCAGCTCTCCATACAGGGGACTTACCTACGAGCAGTACTTC.

This clonotype showed up many times. The chain couples TRBV7-9 to TRBJ1-4; D remains unclear. The V gene lost 1 base and the J gene lost 7 bases, with 10 bases spanning the gap. CDR3 size: 14 residues. The germline V gene encodes CDR1 SEHNR and CDR2 FQNEAQ (reference sequence). The CDR3 region is CASSLVFAAEKLFF. The DNA for the CDR3 is TGTGCCAGCAGCTTAGTGTTTGCAGCTGAAAAACTGTTTTTT.